The rows below give T cell receptor beta chains drawn from one sample of a study of T cell changes during pregnancy in multiple sclerosis. Profiled with immunoSEQ multiplex PCR; TCRdb holds only in-frame clones, not every one. The table lists around 30,000 clones, more than 85% of them singletons, with approximately 0.41% in the top ten. The input for sequencing was CD4+ T cells from peripheral blood mononuclear cells, taken after pregnancy. The source of these receptors is a female donor with multiple sclerosis, enrolled in a pregnancy study. The CDR3 runs from the conserved cysteine through the conserved F or W. A D gene is named only where the DNA matches it firmly. The size entry is marked missing in some rows and otherwise reads once, few, many or a size class.

clone_size j_call cdr3_length v_call d_call cdr3_aa cdr3_nt
few TRBJ1-3 15 TRBV5-1 . CASSLGTASGNTIYF TGCGCCAGCAGCTTGGGGACAGCCTCTGGAAACACCATATATTTT
few TRBJ2-6 17 TRBV27 . CASSLVPPYSGANVLTF TGTGCCAGCAGTTTAGTACCACCCTACTCTGGGGCCAACGTCCTGACTTTC
few TRBJ2-2 14 TRBV11-3 TRBD2 CASTPWGGTGELFF TGTGCCAGCACCCCATGGGGGGGCACCGGGGAGCTGTTTTTT
. TRBJ2-7 12 TRBV2 . CANGGQNYEQYF TGTGCCAACGGAGGGCAGAACTACGAGCAGTACTTC
. TRBJ2-7 15 TRBV5-1 . CASSLGGQHSYEQYF TGCGCCAGCAGCTTGGGCGGGCAGCACTCCTACGAGCAGTACTTC
once TRBJ2-1 14 TRBV19 . CASKSAHRYNEQFF TGTGCCAGTAAATCAGCGCATCGATATAATGAGCAGTTCTTC
. TRBJ1-1 12 TRBV18 . CASSPQEAEAFF TGTGCCAGCTCACCGCAGGAGGCTGAAGCTTTCTTT
. TRBJ2-3 16 TRBV4-1 . CASSQELRAPTDTQYF TGCGCCAGCAGCCAAGAATTGAGGGCTCCCACAGATACGCAGTATTTT
. TRBJ2-7 15 TRBV6-1 . CASSEGIRWSYEQYF TGTGCCAGCAGTGAAGGCATTCGGTGGTCCTACGAGCAGTACTTC
. TRBJ2-5 18 TRBV5-5 TRBD2 CASSPGLLAGASQETQYF TGTGCCAGCAGCCCTGGACTACTAGCGGGGGCCTCCCAAGAGACCCAGTACTTC
. TRBJ2-6 13 TRBV19 . CASSSQGANVLTF TGTGCCAGTAGTTCCCAAGGGGCCAACGTCCTGACTTTC
. TRBJ1-1 14 TRBV13 . CASSLERENTEAFF TGTGCCAGCAGCTTAGAGAGGGAAAACACTGAAGCTTTCTTT